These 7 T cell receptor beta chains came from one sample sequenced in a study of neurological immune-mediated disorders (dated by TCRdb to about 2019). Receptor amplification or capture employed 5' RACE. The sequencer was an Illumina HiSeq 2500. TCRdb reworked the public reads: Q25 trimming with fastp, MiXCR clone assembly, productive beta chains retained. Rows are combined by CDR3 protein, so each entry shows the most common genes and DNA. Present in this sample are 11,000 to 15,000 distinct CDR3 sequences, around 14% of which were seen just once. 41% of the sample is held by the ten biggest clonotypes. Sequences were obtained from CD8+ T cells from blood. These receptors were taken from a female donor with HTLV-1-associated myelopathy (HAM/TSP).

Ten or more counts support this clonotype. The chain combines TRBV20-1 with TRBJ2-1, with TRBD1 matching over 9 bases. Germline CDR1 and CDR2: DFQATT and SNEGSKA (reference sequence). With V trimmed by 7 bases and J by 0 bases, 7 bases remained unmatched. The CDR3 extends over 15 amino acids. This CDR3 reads CSVTGGPSSYNEQFF. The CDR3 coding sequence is TGCAGTGTAACAGGGGGCCCTAGCTCCTACAATGAGCAGTTCTTC.

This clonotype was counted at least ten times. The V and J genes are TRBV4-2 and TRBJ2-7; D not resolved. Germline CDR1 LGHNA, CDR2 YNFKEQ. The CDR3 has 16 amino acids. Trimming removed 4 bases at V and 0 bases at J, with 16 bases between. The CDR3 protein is CASSLSGLDSSYEQYF. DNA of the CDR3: TGTGCCAGCAGCCTCTCCGGGTTAGATAGCTCCTACGAGCAGTACTTC.

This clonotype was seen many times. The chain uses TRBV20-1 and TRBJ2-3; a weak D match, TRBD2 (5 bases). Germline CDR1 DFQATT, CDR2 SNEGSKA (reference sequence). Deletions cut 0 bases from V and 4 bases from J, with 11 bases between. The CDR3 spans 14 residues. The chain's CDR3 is CSARDVGIADTQYF. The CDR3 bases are TGCAGTGCTAGAGATGTCGGGATCGCAGATACGCAGTATTTT.

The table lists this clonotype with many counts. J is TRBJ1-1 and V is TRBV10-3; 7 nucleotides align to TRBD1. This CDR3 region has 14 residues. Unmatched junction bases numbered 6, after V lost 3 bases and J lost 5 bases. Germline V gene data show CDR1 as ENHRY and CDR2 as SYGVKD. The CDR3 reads CAISEGGRATEAFF. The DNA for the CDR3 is TGTGCCATCAGTGAAGGGGGCCGGGCAACTGAAGCTTTCTTT.

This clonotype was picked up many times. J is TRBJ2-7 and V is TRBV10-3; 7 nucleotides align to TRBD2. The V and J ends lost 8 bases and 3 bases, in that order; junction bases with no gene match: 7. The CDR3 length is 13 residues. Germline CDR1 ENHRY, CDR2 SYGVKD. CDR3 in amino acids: CAISTSVDYEQYF. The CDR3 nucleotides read TGTGCCATCTCTACTAGCGTGGACTACGAGCAGTACTTC.

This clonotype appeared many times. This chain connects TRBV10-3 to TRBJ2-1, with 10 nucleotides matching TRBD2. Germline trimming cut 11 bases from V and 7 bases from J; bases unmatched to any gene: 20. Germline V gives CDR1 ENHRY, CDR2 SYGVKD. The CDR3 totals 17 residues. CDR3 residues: CASSRLAGGRAENEQFF. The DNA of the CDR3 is TGTGCCTCGTCGCGATTAGCGGGAGGCCGAGCGGAAAATGAGCAGTTCTTC.

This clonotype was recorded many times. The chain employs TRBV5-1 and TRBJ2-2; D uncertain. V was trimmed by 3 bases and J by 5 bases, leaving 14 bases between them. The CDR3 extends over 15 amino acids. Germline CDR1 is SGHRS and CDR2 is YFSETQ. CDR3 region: CASSSIDELTGELFF. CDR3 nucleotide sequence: TGCGCCAGCAGCTCCATAGACGAACTTACCGGGGAGCTGTTTTTT.